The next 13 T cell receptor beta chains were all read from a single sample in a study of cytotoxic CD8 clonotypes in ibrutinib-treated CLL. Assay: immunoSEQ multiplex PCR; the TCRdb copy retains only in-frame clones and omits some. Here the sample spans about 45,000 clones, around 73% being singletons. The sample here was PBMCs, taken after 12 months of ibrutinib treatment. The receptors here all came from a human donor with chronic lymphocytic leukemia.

CDR3 region: CSGVDPSYGYTF. CDR3 sequence (DNA): TGCAGCGGTGTGGACCCCTCTTATGGCTACACCTTC. The genes are TRBV29-1 and TRBJ1-2; D not certain. This CDR3 region has 12 residues. Germline values: CDR1 SQVTM, CDR2 ANQGSEA. Trimming took 7 bases from V and 5 from J, leaving 14 bases between them.

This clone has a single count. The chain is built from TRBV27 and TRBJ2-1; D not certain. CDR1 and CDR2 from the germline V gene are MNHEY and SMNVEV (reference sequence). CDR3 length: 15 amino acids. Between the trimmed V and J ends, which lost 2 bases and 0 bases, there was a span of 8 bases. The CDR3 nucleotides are TGTGCCAGCAGTTTAAAGACTCCCTCCTACAATGAGCAGTTCTTC. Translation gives CASSLKTPSYNEQFF.

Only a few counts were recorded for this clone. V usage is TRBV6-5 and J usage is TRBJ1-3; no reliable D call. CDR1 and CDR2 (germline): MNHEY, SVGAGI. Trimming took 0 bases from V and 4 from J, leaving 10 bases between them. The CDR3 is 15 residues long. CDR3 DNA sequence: TGTGCCAGCAGTTACTCGACCGGATTCGGAAACACCATATATTTT. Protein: CASSYSTGFGNTIYF.

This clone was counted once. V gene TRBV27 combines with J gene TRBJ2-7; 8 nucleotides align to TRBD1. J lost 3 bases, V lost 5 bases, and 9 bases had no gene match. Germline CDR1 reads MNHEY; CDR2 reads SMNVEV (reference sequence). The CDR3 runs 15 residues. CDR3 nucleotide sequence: TGTGCCAGCAGTGCACCGCGACAGGGGAACTACGAGCAGTACTTC. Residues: CASSAPRQGNYEQYF.

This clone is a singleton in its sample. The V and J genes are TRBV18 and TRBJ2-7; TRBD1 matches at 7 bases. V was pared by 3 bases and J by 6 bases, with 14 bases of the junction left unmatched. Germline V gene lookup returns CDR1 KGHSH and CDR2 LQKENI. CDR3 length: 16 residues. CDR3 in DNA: TGTGCCAGCTCACCGAGGGACAGCCTTACCAGTCGCGAGCAGTACTTC. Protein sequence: CASSPRDSLTSREQYF.

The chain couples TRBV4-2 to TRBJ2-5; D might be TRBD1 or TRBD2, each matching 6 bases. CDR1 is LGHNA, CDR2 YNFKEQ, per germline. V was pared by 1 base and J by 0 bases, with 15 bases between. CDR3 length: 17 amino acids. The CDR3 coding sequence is TGTGCCAGCAGCCAAGCGGGGGCTAGAGCGTACCAAGAGACCCAGTACTTC. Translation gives CASSQAGARAYQETQYF.

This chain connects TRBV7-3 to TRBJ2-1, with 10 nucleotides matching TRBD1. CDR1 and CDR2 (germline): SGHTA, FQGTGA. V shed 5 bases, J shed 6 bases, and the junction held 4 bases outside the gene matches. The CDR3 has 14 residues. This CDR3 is CASSIRDRGNEQFF. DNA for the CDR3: TGTGCCAGCAGCATCCGGGACAGGGGCAATGAGCAGTTCTTC. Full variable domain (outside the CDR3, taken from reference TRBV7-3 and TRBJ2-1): GAGVSQTPSNKVTEKGKYVELRCDPISGHTALYWYRQSLGQGPEFLIYFQGTGAADDSGLPNDRFFAVRPEGSVSTLKIQRTERGDSAVYLCASSIRDRGNEQFFGPGTRLTVL.

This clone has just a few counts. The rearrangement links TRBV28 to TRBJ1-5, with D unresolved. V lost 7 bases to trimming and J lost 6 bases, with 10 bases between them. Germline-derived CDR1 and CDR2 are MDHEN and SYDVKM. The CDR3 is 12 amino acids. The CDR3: CASTPSGQPQHF. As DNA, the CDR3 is TGTGCCAGCACCCCGAGCGGTCAGCCCCAGCATTTT.

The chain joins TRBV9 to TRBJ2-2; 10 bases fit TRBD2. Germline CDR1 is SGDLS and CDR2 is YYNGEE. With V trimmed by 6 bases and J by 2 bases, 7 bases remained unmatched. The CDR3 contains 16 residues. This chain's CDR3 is CASKDRTSGNTGELFF. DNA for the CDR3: TGTGCCAGCAAGGACCGGACTAGCGGTAACACCGGGGAGCTGTTTTTT.

Here the CDR3 reads CASSLGQGVEQYF. In nucleotides, the CDR3 is TGTGCCAGCAGCCTAGGACAGGGCGTCGAGCAGTACTTC. The chain couples TRBV6-5 to TRBJ2-7, with 8 positions matching TRBD1. Trimming at V came to 6 bases and at J to 6 bases, leaving 7 bases not matched to a gene. The CDR3 is 13 amino acids. Per the germline V gene, CDR1 is MNHEY and CDR2 is SVGAGI.

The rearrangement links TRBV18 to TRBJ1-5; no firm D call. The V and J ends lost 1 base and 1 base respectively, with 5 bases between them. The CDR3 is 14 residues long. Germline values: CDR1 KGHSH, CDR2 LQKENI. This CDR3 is CASSPLESNQPQHF. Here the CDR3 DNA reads TGTGCCAGCTCACCACTTGAGAGCAATCAGCCCCAGCATTTT.

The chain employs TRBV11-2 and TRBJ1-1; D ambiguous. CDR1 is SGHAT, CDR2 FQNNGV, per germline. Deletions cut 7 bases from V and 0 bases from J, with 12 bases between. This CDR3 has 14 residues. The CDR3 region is CASTNPGLNTEAFF. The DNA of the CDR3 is TGTGCCAGCACTAATCCCGGACTGAACACTGAAGCTTTCTTT.

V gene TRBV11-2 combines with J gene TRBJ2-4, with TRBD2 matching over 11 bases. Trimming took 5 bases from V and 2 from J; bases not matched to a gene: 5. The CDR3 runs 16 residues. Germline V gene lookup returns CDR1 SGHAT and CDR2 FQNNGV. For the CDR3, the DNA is TGTGCCAGCAGCCGACTAGCGGGGTCTTCCAAAAACATTCAGTACTTC. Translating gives CASSRLAGSSKNIQYF. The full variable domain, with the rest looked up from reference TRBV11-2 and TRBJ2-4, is EAGVAQSPRYKIIEKRQSVAFWCNPISGHATLYWYQQILGQGPKLLIQFQNNGVVDDSQLPKDRFSAERLKGVDSTLKIQPAKLEDSAVYLCASSRLAGSSKNIQYFGAGTRLSVL.